Below, 29 T cell receptor beta chains from the same sample are listed, as sequenced in a study of T-cell memory formation after mild COVID-19. TCRdb reprocessed the 5' RACE reads via MiXCR and lists one record per CDR3 protein. The sample lists 300,000 to 400,000 distinct CDR3 sequences, more than 15% occurring once. The sample was PBMCs or a T cell subset sorted from them (not recorded which). These receptors originate from a man aged 18 to 29 who had mild COVID-19 (a few samples of this study predate the infection). Cell type and time point are not known.

This chain uses TRBV4-3 with TRBJ1-1, with TRBD1 matching 7 bases. The germline gives CDR1 LGHNA, CDR2 YSLEER. This CDR3 is built from 16 residues. Trimming at V came to 0 bases and at J to 6 bases, leaving 10 bases not matched to a gene. The CDR3 is CASSQDVRGLFAEAFF. CDR3 nucleotides: TGCGCCAGCAGCCAAGACGTGAGGGGGCTGTTCGCTGAAGCTTTCTTT.

The CDR3 region has the DNA TGTGCCACCAGTGATCCCCCGCAGACAGGACGGGTCGGCGAGCAGTACGTC. As protein: CATSDPPQTGRVGEQYV. The chain is built from TRBV24-1 and TRBJ2-7, with D possibly matching TRBD1 (6 bases). Deletions cut 3 bases from V and 6 bases from J, with 23 bases between. CDR1 is KGHDR, CDR2 SFDVKD, per germline. CDR3 length: 17 residues.

As for this clonotype: This likely came from a read error, as a far larger clone is one base away. The genes are TRBV5-1 and TRBJ1-1; D call uncertain. V shed 0 bases and J shed 5 bases, with 8 bases lying between them. CDR1 is SGHRS, CDR2 YFSETQ, per germline. The CDR3 consists of 13 residues. The CDR3 DNA sequence: TGCGCCAGCAGCTTGGACGGAAAAACTGAAGCTTTCTTT. It is translated as CASSLDGKTEAFF. Together with reference TRBV5-1 and TRBJ1-1, the CDR3 gives the full variable domain: KAGVTQTPRYLIKTRGQQVTLSCSPISGHRSVSWYQQTPGQGLQFLFEYFSETQRNKGNFPGRFSGRQFSNSRSEMNVSTLELGDSALYLCASSLDGKTEAFFGQGTRLTVV.

This chain links TRBV4-3 with TRBJ1-2; D call uncertain. Germline CDR1 and CDR2: LGHNA and YSLEER. CDR3 size: 16 residues. V was pared by 4 bases and J by 4 bases, with 19 bases between. CDR3 DNA sequence: TGCGCCAGCAGCCCCCAAGTGGCGACCAGAGTCTATGGCTACACCTTC. Translating gives CASSPQVATRVYGYTF.

This clonotype turned up a few times. CDR3 bases: TGTGCCAGCAGCTTGCCGACAGGACGCAGCTCCTACGAGCAGTACTTC. It encodes CASSLPTGRSSYEQYF. The chain employs TRBV7-9 and TRBJ2-7; a possible D gene is TRBD1 (6 bases). Trimming stripped 3 bases from V and 0 bases from J, with 15 bases between. This CDR3 region has 16 residues. Germline V lookup: CDR1 SEHNR, CDR2 FQNEAQ (reference sequence).

This chain joins TRBV12-3 or TRBV12-4 and TRBJ1-5, with D perhaps matching TRBD1 (6 bases). The CDR3 length is 14 residues. The V end lost 5 bases, the J end lost 7 bases, and 15 bases lay between the germline ends. The CDR3 loop reads CASSGTLTPQPQHF. The CDR3 coding sequence is TGTGCCAGCAGTGGGACACTAACACCCCAGCCCCAGCATTTT.

This clonotype was found many times. This chain uses TRBV3-1 with TRBJ2-7; 7 positions agree with TRBD2. V lost 3 bases and J lost 1; bases outside the gene matches: 3. Per the germline V gene, CDR1 is LGHDT and CDR2 is YNNKEL (reference sequence). The CDR3 consists of 14 residues. In DNA form, the CDR3 reads TGTGCCAGCAGCCAGGCTAGCGGTTCCTACGAGCAGTACTTC. Protein: CASSQASGSYEQYF.

This clonotype turned up a few times. The chain employs TRBV12-3 or TRBV12-4 and TRBJ2-1; TRBD2 agrees at 9 bases. The CDR3 has 14 amino acids. J lost 7 bases, V lost 5 bases, and 6 bases had no gene match. The CDR3, as DNA: TGTGCCAGCAGTCAGACTAGCGGTGAGAATGAGCAGTTCTTC. Its translation is CASSQTSGENEQFF.

The chain has TRBV4-1 and TRBJ2-3; 12 nucleotides agree with TRBD2. The J segment lost 6 bases and the V segment lost 2 bases, leaving 15 bases of the junction unmatched. This CDR3 region has 19 residues. The germline V gene has CDR1 MGHRA and CDR2 YSYEKL. DNA for the CDR3: TGCGCCAGCAGCCAACGCTTCGCACGGACTAGCGGGGAGTATGATACGCAGTATTTT. As protein: CASSQRFARTSGEYDTQYF.

This chain links TRBV28 with TRBJ1-5; D is ambiguous. Germline CDR1 and CDR2: MDHEN and SYDVKM. The CDR3 loop spans 15 amino acids. Trimming took 8 bases from V and 0 from J, leaving 14 bases between them. CDR3 in DNA: TGTGCCAGCTCCACGGGCAGCCCTAGCAATCAGCCCCAGCATTTT. As protein: CASSTGSPSNQPQHF.

This clonotype was observed a handful of times. The chain is built from TRBV20-1 and TRBJ2-3; D might be TRBD1 (6 bases). Germline V CDR1 and CDR2: DFQATT, SNEGSKA (reference sequence). This CDR3 region has 15 residues. Deletions cut 6 bases from V and 0 bases from J, with 16 bases between. The CDR3 bases are TGCAGTGCCGGCGGACAGACCTGGAGCACAGATACGCAGTATTTT. This translates into CSAGGQTWSTDTQYF.

This clonotype occurred a few times. The chain has TRBV7-3 and TRBJ2-3, with a possible D match to TRBD2 (6 bases). This CDR3 is built from 16 residues. Germline V gene data show CDR1 as SGHTA and CDR2 as FQGTGA. Trimming left V 1 base short and J 0 bases short, with 11 bases between. The CDR3 DNA reads TGTGCCAGCAGCTTAAGCGGGCGGGGAAGCACAGATACGCAGTATTTT. Translation gives CASSLSGRGSTDTQYF.

The gene calls are TRBV6-1 and TRBJ2-5; TRBD2 agrees at 9 bases. The CDR3 has 15 residues. The germline V gene encodes CDR1 MNHNS and CDR2 SASEGT. The junction had 11 bases not matched to a gene; V was cut back by 7 bases and J by 5 bases. The CDR3 sequence: CASILGGTSSETQYF. The CDR3 DNA follows: TGTGCCAGCATCCTGGGGGGGACTAGCAGTGAGACCCAGTACTTC.

The genes are TRBV5-1 and TRBJ1-6; 9 bases fit TRBD1. CDR1 is SGHRS, CDR2 YFSETQ, per germline. CDR3 size: 14 residues. With 0 bases clipped from V and 9 bases from J, the junction kept 1 base outside the gene matches. The CDR3 reads CASSLDRGLSPLHF. CDR3 DNA sequence: TGCGCCAGCAGCTTGGACAGGGGGCTTTCACCCCTCCACTTT.

Here the CDR3 reads CATSLTGPTEAFF. The CDR3 DNA follows: TGCGCCACAAGCTTGACAGGGCCCACTGAAGCTTTCTTT. The chain carries TRBV5-1 and TRBJ1-1; 7 bases align to TRBD1. The germline gives CDR1 SGHRS, CDR2 YFSETQ. This CDR3 spans 13 amino acids. The ends lost 9 bases at V and 4 bases at J; junction bases unmatched: 9.

This chain links TRBV5-1 with TRBJ2-5; 7 bases match TRBD1. Looked up from germline, CDR1 is SGHRS and CDR2 is YFSETQ. Unmatched junction bases numbered 4, after V lost 4 bases and J lost 4 bases. The CDR3 has 13 amino acids. CDR3 region: CASSAYRGETQYF. The CDR3 nucleotides read TGCGCCAGCAGCGCATACAGGGGAGAGACCCAGTACTTC.

On this clonotype itself: A much larger clone lies a single base off, so this may be a read error. The gene calls are TRBV7-2 and TRBJ2-7; D not resolved. CDR1 and CDR2 from the germline V gene are SGHTA and FQGNSA. This CDR3 has 14 amino acids. CDR3 nucleotide sequence: TGTGCCAGCAGCTTCCGGATCAGCTCCTACGAGCAGTGCTTC. This translates into CASSFRISSYEQCF.

This clonotype has at least ten counts. The chain uses TRBV5-6 and TRBJ2-1, with 7 nucleotides matching TRBD2. Germline CDR1 and CDR2: SGHDT and YYEEEE. V gave up 4 bases and J gave up 13 bases; unmatched junction bases: 8. The CDR3 consists of 12 residues. CDR3: CASSLNRDYQFF. The CDR3 nucleotides read TGTGCCAGCAGCCTCAACCGGGACTACCAGTTCTTC.

This clonotype was recorded a few times. CDR3 nucleotides: TGTGCCAGCAGGACCGAACACGTTAGCAATCAGCCCCAGCATTTT. Translating it yields CASRTEHVSNQPQHF. V and J are TRBV6-2 or TRBV6-3 and TRBJ1-5; D is undetermined. The V end lost 6 bases, the J end lost 0 bases, and 12 bases lay between the germline ends. The CDR3 is made up of 15 amino acids. The germline V gene has CDR1 MNHEY and CDR2 SVGEGT.

This clonotype was picked up many times. The CDR3 DNA sequence: TGTGCTAGTGGTTTGGTACAGTCTAGCACAGATACGCAGTATTTT. This translates into CASGLVQSSTDTQYF. The chain is built from TRBV12-5 and TRBJ2-3, with D hard to call. Germline values: CDR1 LGHNT, CDR2 FRNRAP. V was cut by 0 bases and J by 0 bases, with 7 bases left in between. The CDR3 consists of 15 residues. The variable domain in full, with the rest retrieved from reference TRBV12-5 and TRBJ2-3, is DARVTQTPRHKVTEMGQEVTMRCQPILGHNTVFWYRQTMMQGLELLAYFRNRAPLDDSGMPKDRFSAEMPDATLATLKIQPSEPRDSAVYFCASGLVQSSTDTQYFGPGTRLTVL.

V and J are TRBV6-5 and TRBJ1-2; no reliable D call. The V gene's germline CDR1 is MNHEY and CDR2 SVGAGI. The V end lost 7 bases, the J end lost 0 bases, and 9 bases lay between the germline ends. CDR3 size: 13 residues. The CDR3 DNA sequence: TGTGCCAGCACGCGGGGAACTAACTATGGCTACACCTTC. Translation gives CASTRGTNYGYTF.

DNA for the CDR3: TGCGCCAGCAGCTTGGAGGCAGGAGACAATGAGCAGTTCTTC. Translating gives CASSLEAGDNEQFF. This sequence joins TRBV5-1 and TRBJ2-1; D gene uncertain. Deletions cut 0 bases from V and 5 bases from J, with 9 bases between. Germline V gives CDR1 SGHRS, CDR2 YFSETQ. The CDR3 covers 14 residues.

This clonotype was detected a few times. The V and J genes are TRBV24-1 and TRBJ2-3; TRBD1 matches at 7 bases. The V segment lost 10 bases and the J segment 3 bases; nucleotides outside the gene matches: 6. Germline CDR1 reads KGHDR; CDR2 reads SFDVKD. The CDR3 extends over 13 amino acids. The CDR3 sequence: CATRDRGTDTQYF. The CDR3, as DNA: TGTGCCACAAGGGACAGAGGTACAGATACGCAGTATTTT.

CDR3 region: CSAVEEAEQPQHF. The CDR3, as DNA: TGCAGTGCTGTCGAGGAGGCGGAGCAGCCCCAGCATTTT. The rearrangement uses TRBV20-1 and TRBJ1-5; no firm D call. The CDR3 sequence is 13 residues long. The V end was cut by 5 bases, the J end by 7 bases, with 15 bases between. Germline loops: CDR1 DFQATT, CDR2 SNEGSKA (reference sequence).

This clonotype has ten or more counts. CDR3 nucleotide sequence: TGCGCCAGCAGCTTAACAGGGGGTTCCTACAATGAGCAGTTCTTC. Encoded protein: CASSLTGGSYNEQFF. This rearrangement joins TRBV5-1 to TRBJ2-1, with TRBD1 matching over 8 bases. Per germline, CDR1 SGHRS and CDR2 YFSETQ. This CDR3 is 15 amino acids long. J gave up 1 base and V 2 bases, and 2 bases lay outside the gene matches.

This clonotype was counted many times. The chain carries TRBV11-3 and TRBJ2-5; D is perhaps TRBD1 or TRBD2 (5 bases each). The CDR3 covers 15 residues. V was clipped by 2 bases and J by 0 bases, with 10 bases between them. CDR1 is SGHNT, CDR2 YENEEA, per germline. CDR3 amino acids: CASSLSRDHQETQYF. Here the CDR3 DNA reads TGTGCCAGCAGCTTATCCCGGGACCACCAAGAGACCCAGTACTTC. The full variable domain, completed using reference TRBV11-3 and TRBJ2-5, is EAGVVQSPRYKIIEKKQPVAFWCNPISGHNTLYWYLQNLGQGPELLIRYENEEAVDDSQLPKDRFSAERLKGVDSTLKIQPAELGDSAVYLCASSLSRDHQETQYFGPGTRLLVL.

Only a few counts were recorded for this clonotype. This chain joins TRBV2 and TRBJ1-1; D might be TRBD1 (6 bases). CDR1 is SNHLY and CDR2 is FYNNEI in the germline V gene. With 4 bases removed from V and 4 bases from J, the gap between germline ends came to 13 bases. The CDR3 runs to 14 residues. The CDR3 DNA reads as TGTGCCAGCAGTGCGGACAGCTTAAGCACTGAAGCTTTCTTT. Its protein is CASSADSLSTEAFF.

In this sample, this clonotype turned up a few times. V gene TRBV9 combines with J gene TRBJ2-6, with 10 bases matching TRBD1. Germline V gives CDR1 SGDLS, CDR2 YYNGEE. The CDR3 runs 20 residues. The ends lost 4 bases at V and 0 bases at J; junction bases unmatched: 13. This CDR3 is CASSPRQGATWDSGANVLTF. The DNA of the CDR3 is TGTGCCAGCAGCCCCAGACAGGGGGCAACTTGGGACTCTGGGGCCAACGTCCTGACTTTC.

This clonotype was observed many times. The V gene is TRBV20-1, the J gene TRBJ2-3; possible D gene TRBD2, 6 bases. The CDR3 is made up of 12 amino acids. With 0 bases removed from V and 5 bases from J, the gap between germline ends came to 6 bases. Germline V gene lookup returns CDR1 DFQATT and CDR2 SNEGSKA (reference sequence). This chain's CDR3 is CSAREGGDTQYF. DNA of the CDR3: TGCAGTGCTAGAGAGGGAGGAGATACGCAGTATTTT.